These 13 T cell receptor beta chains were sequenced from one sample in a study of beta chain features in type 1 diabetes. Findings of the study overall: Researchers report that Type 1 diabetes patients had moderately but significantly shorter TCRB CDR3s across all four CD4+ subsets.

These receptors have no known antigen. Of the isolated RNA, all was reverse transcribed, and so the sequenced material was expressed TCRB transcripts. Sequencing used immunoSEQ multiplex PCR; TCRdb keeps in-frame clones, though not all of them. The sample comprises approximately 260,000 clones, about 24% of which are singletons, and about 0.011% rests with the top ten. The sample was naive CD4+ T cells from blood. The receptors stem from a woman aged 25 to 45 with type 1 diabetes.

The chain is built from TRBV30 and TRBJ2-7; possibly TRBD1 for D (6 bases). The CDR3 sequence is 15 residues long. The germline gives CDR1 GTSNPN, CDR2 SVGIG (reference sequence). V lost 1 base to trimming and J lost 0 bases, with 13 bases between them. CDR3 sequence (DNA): TGTGCCTGGAGTGGACGGACAGAAAGCTCCTACGAGCAGTACTTC. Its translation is CAWSGRTESSYEQYF.

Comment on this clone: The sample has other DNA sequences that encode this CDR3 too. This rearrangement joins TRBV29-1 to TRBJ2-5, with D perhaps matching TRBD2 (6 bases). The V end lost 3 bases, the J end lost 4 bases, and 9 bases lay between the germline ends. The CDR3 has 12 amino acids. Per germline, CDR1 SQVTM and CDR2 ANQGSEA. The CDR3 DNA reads TGCAGCGTTGAGGGAGGCCCAGAGACCCAGTACTTC. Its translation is CSVEGGPETQYF.

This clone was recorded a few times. CDR3 sequence reads: CASSPDLNEQYF. The CDR3 bases are TGTGCCAGCTCACCGGACTTGAACGAGCAGTACTTC. The chain couples TRBV18 to TRBJ2-7; TRBD2 might be the D (5 bases). This CDR3 spans 12 amino acids. Germline CDR1 and CDR2: KGHSH and LQKENI. Trimming took off 3 bases at V and 5 bases at J, with 8 bases between the two ends.

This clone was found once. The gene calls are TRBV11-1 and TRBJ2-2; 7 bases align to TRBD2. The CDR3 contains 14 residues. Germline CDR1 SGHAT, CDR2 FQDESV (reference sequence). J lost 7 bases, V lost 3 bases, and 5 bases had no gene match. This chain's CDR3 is CASSFREAGGELFF. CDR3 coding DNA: TGTGCCAGCAGCTTCCGGGAGGCTGGCGGGGAGCTGTTTTTT.

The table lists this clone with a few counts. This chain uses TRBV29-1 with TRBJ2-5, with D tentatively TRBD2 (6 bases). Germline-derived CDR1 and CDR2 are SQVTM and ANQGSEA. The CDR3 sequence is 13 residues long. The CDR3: CSLSGGGEETQYF. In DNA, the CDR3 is TGCTCCCTTAGCGGAGGAGGGGAAGAGACCCAGTACTTC. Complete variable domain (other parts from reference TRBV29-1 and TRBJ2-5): SAVISQKPSRDICQRGTSLTIQCQVDSQVTMMFWYRQQPGQSLTLIATANQGSEATYESGFVIDKFPISRPNLTFSTLTVSNMSPEDSSIYLCSLSGGGEETQYFGPGTRLLVL.

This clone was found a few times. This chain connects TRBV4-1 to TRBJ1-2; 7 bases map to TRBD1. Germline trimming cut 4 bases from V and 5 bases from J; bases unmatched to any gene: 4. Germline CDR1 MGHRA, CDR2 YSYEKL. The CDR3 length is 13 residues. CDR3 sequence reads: CASSRTGDYGYTF. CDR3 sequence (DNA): TGCGCCAGCAGCCGTACAGGGGATTATGGCTACACCTTC.

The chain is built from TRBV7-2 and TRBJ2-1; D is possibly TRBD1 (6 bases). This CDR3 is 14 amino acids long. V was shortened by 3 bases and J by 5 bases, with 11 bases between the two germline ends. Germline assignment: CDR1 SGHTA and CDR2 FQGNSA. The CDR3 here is CASSLQRTDNEQFF. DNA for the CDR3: TGTGCCAGCAGCTTGCAGCGGACAGACAATGAGCAGTTCTTC.

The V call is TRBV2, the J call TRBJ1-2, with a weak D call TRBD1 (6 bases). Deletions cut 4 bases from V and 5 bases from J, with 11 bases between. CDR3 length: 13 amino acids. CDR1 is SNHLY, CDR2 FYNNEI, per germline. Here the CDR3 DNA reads TGTGCCAGCAGTGTTCGGACAGAGTATGGCTACACCTTC. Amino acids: CASSVRTEYGYTF.

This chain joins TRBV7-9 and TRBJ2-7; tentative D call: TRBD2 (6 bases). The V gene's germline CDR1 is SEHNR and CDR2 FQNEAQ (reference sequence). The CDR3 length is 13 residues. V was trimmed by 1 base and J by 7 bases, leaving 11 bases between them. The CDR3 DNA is TGTGCCAGCAGCTTAGAGGGGACTGGGGAGCAGTACTTC. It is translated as CASSLEGTGEQYF.

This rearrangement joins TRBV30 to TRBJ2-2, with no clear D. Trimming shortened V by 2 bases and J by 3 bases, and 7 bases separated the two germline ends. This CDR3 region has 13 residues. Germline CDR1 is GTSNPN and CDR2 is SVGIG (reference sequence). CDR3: CAWSPTDTGELFF. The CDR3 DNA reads TGTGCCTGGAGTCCCACAGACACCGGGGAGCTGTTTTTT.

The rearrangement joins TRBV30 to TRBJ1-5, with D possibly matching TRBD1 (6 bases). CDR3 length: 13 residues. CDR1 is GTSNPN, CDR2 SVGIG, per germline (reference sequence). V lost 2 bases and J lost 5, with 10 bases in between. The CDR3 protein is CAWSRQEDQPQHF. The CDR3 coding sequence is TGTGCCTGGAGTCGACAGGAGGATCAGCCCCAGCATTTT.

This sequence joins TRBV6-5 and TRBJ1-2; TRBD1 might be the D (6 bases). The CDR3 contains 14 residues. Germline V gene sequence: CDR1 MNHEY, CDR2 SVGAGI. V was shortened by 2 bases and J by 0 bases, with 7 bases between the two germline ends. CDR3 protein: CASSYGTSNYGYTF. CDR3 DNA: TGTGCCAGCAGTTACGGGACATCTAACTATGGCTACACCTTC.

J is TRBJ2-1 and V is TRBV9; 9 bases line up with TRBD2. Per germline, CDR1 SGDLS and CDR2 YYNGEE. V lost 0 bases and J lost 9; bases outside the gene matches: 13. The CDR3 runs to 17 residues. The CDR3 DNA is TGTGCCAGCAGCGTAGACCTGCGGACTAGCGTGGCTAGTGAGCAGTTCTTC. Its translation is CASSVDLRTSVASEQFF.